The 21 T cell receptor beta chains in this list originate from one sample, sequenced in a study of cytomegalovirus exposure and HLA in healthy donors (dated by TCRdb to about 2017). Library method: the immunoSEQ multiplex PCR assay. This is the immuneACCESS table as TCRdb keeps it, with only in-frame sequences that have V and J called. A part of the clones is gone; compared with another copy, unresolved V genes explain less than half, and the rest is unexplained. This sample holds some 310,000 clones; roughly 88% were observed only once. The top ten clonotypes cover more than 0.95% of the sample. Sample: PBMCs. All receptors come from a man younger than 45 in good health and CMV-seronegative.

The CDR3, as DNA: TGTGCCAGCTCACAAAACAGGGGCCAAGAGACCCAGTACTTC. Its protein product is CASSQNRGQETQYF. The chain is built from TRBV18 and TRBJ2-5, with TRBD1 matching over 7 bases. The germline gives CDR1 KGHSH, CDR2 LQKENI. J lost 1 base, V lost 4 bases, and 3 bases had no gene match. The CDR3 runs to 14 residues. The full variable domain, in which reference TRBV18 and TRBJ2-5 provide the parts outside the CDR3, is NAGVMQNPRHLVRRRGQEARLRCSPMKGHSHVYWYRQLPEEGLKFMVYLQKENIIDESGMPKERFSAEFPKEGPSILRIQQVVRGDSAAYFCASSQNRGQETQYFGPGTRLLVL.

This chain links TRBV7-9 with TRBJ2-2; possibly TRBD2 for D (6 bases). The germline V gene has CDR1 SEHNR and CDR2 FQNEAQ (reference sequence). The ends were cut back, 5 bases at V and 1 base at J, with 11 bases in the middle. This CDR3 has 15 amino acids. CDR3 protein: CASSPRRGNTGELFF. CDR3 coding DNA: TGTGCCAGCAGCCCACGGCGGGGGAACACCGGGGAGCTGTTTTTT.

The chain uses TRBV11-2 and TRBJ2-2; D gene unclear. V lost 1 base to trimming and J lost 0 bases, with 9 bases between them. The CDR3 covers 16 residues. Germline V gene sequence: CDR1 SGHAT, CDR2 FQNNGV. Here the CDR3 reads CASSLVPGANTGELFF. The CDR3 bases are TGTGCCAGCAGCTTAGTTCCAGGCGCGAACACCGGGGAGCTGTTTTTT.

V and J are TRBV6-6 and TRBJ1-5, with a tentative D call TRBD1 (5 bases). Deletions cut 7 bases from V and 2 bases from J, with 9 bases between. The CDR3 loop spans 13 amino acids. Germline loops: CDR1 MNHNY, CDR2 SVGAGI (reference sequence). The CDR3 nucleotides are TGTGCCAGCAATCAAGGGGGCAATCAGCCCCAGCATTTT. This encodes CASNQGGNQPQHF.

The chain links TRBV7-9 to TRBJ2-7, with 12 bases that match TRBD2. V lost 6 bases, J lost 5 bases, and 11 bases stayed unmatched. Germline assignment: CDR1 SEHNR and CDR2 FQNEAQ (reference sequence). The CDR3 has 16 residues. CDR3 protein: CASRPSGGGPQDEQYF. DNA for the CDR3: TGTGCCAGCAGGCCTAGCGGGGGGGGCCCCCAGGACGAGCAGTACTTC.

The V and J genes are TRBV6-1 and TRBJ1-6, with 7 nucleotides matching TRBD1. V gave up 3 bases and J gave up 8 bases; unmatched junction bases: 10. In germline, CDR1 is MNHNS, CDR2 SASEGT. CDR3 length: 16 residues. The CDR3 nucleotides read TGTGCCAGCAGTGAGACCTACAGGGGCGCCTATTCACCCCTCCACTTT. Residues: CASSETYRGAYSPLHF.

The CDR3 DNA sequence: TGTGCCAGCAGCTTAAAGAGACTAGCAGACACAGATACGCAGTATTTT. This codes for CASSLKRLADTDTQYF. V gene TRBV7-9 combines with J gene TRBJ2-3; TRBD2 agrees at 7 bases. The V gene end was trimmed by 2 bases and the J gene end by 2 bases; junction bases not matched to a gene: 7. CDR3 length equals 16 residues. Germline CDR1 is SEHNR and CDR2 is FQNEAQ (reference sequence). Full variable domain (remainder filled in from reference TRBV7-9 and TRBJ2-3): DTGVSQNPRHKITKRGQNVTFRCDPISEHNRLYWYRQTLGQGPEFLTYFQNEAQLEKSRLLSDRFSAERPKGSFSTLEIQRTEQGDSAMYLCASSLKRLADTDTQYFGPGTRLTVL.

The rearrangement uses TRBV7-2 and TRBJ1-5; TRBD1 might be the D (6 bases). This CDR3 is built from 15 residues. Germline lookup yields CDR1 SGHTA and CDR2 FQGNSA. V was pared by 6 bases and J by 0 bases, with 12 bases between. CDR3 amino acids: CASRKNRDSNQPQHF. The CDR3 DNA follows: TGTGCCAGCAGAAAAAACAGGGATAGCAATCAGCCCCAGCATTTT.

The chain employs TRBV27 and TRBJ2-3; 8 bases align to TRBD2. The length of the CDR3 is 17 residues. Germline CDR1 is MNHEY and CDR2 is SMNVEV (reference sequence). Trimming at V came to 7 bases and at J to 2 bases, leaving 14 bases not matched to a gene. CDR3 DNA sequence: TGTGCCAGCATCCCTCCCGGGGGGGCGGGGACCACAGATACGCAGTATTTT. Its protein product is CASIPPGGAGTTDTQYF.

This rearrangement joins TRBV11-2 to TRBJ1-4; D is undetermined. This CDR3 spans 16 amino acids. Looked up from germline, CDR1 is SGHAT and CDR2 is FQNNGV. Trimming stripped 5 bases from V and 0 bases from J, with 13 bases between. The DNA for the CDR3 is TGTGCCAGCAGCCCTAGAGCATCCGCAACTAATGAAAAACTGTTTTTT. This sequence encodes CASSPRASATNEKLFF.

The chain couples TRBV29-1 to TRBJ1-4; 8 bases are shared with TRBD1. In germline, CDR1 is SQVTM, CDR2 ANQGSEA. This CDR3 spans 15 amino acids. Trimming removed 7 bases from V and 0 bases from J; junction bases left unmatched: 7. In DNA, the CDR3 is TGCAGCGCTATGGACAGGGCTTCAACTAATGAAAAACTGTTTTTT. It codes for CSAMDRASTNEKLFF.

V usage is TRBV5-1 and J usage is TRBJ2-1; 9 bases are shared with TRBD1. The V segment lost 1 base and the J segment 7 bases; nucleotides outside the gene matches: 9. CDR1 and CDR2 from the germline V gene are SGHRS and YFSETQ. The CDR3 contains 16 residues. The CDR3 bases are TGCGCCAGCAGCTTGTTACGACAGGGGGGTTGGAATGAGCAGTTCTTC. The encoded protein is CASSLLRQGGWNEQFF.

The chain combines TRBV5-6 with TRBJ2-3; D is unresolved. The CDR3 runs to 11 residues. The ends were cut back, 7 bases at V and 1 base at J, with 4 bases in the middle. CDR1 SGHDT and CDR2 YYEEEE come from the germline V gene. CDR3 loop: CASGRTDTQYF. CDR3 DNA: TGTGCCAGCGGGCGCACAGATACGCAGTATTTT.

The rearrangement joins TRBV4-3 to TRBJ1-2; D ambiguous. Germline CDR1 LGHNA, CDR2 YSLEER. This CDR3 contains 14 residues. Between the trimmed V and J ends, which lost 0 bases and 6 bases, there was a span of 11 bases. In nucleotides, the CDR3 is TGCGCCAGCAGCCAAGAGTCCGCGGGGAATGGCTACACCTTC. It is translated as CASSQESAGNGYTF.

This clone was found many times. The chain has TRBV5-1 and TRBJ2-5; D gene ambiguous. This CDR3 contains 13 residues. Germline CDR1 is SGHRS and CDR2 is YFSETQ. V was trimmed by 0 bases and J by 5 bases, leaving 8 bases between them. The CDR3, as DNA: TGCGCCAGCAGCTTGGATGGAGCGGAGACCCAGTACTTC. It encodes CASSLDGAETQYF.

This clone showed up just once. The rearrangement uses TRBV4-3 and TRBJ2-1, with 7 bases matching TRBD1. The CDR3 covers 16 residues. V was clipped by 4 bases and J by 4 bases; unmatched bases: 10. Germline CDR1 and CDR2: LGHNA and YSLEER. CDR3 amino acids: CASSPARGQSYNEQFF. DNA of the CDR3: TGCGCCAGCAGCCCCGCCCGGGGACAGAGTTACAATGAGCAGTTCTTC.

This chain uses TRBV4-1 with TRBJ2-7; TRBD1 aligns across 7 bases. This CDR3 comprises 15 residues. The V segment lost 1 base and the J segment 1 base; nucleotides outside the gene matches: 4. Germline V lookup: CDR1 MGHRA, CDR2 YSYEKL. The CDR3 region is CASSQGQGMSYEQYF. In DNA, the CDR3 is TGCGCCAGCAGCCAAGGACAGGGAATGTCCTACGAGCAGTACTTC.

The count of this clone is one. This chain links TRBV5-6 with TRBJ2-1; TRBD1 aligns across 10 bases. This CDR3 comprises 13 residues. V lost 4 bases, J lost 8 bases, and 3 bases stayed unmatched. Germline V lookup: CDR1 SGHDT, CDR2 YYEEEE. CDR3: CASSRDRGDEQFF. DNA for the CDR3: TGTGCCAGCAGCAGGGACAGGGGCGATGAGCAGTTCTTC.

This chain links TRBV9 with TRBJ1-3; possible D gene TRBD1, 6 bases. The V gene's germline CDR1 is SGDLS and CDR2 YYNGEE. The CDR3 extends over 15 amino acids. V was shortened by 5 bases and J by 2 bases, with 14 bases between the two germline ends. Here the CDR3 reads CASSARGPPGNTIYF. The CDR3 nucleotides are TGTGCCAGCAGTGCCAGGGGTCCTCCTGGAAACACCATATATTTT.

The chain links TRBV5-1 to TRBJ1-1, with D possibly being TRBD1 (6 bases). V was cut by 4 bases and J by 3 bases, with 16 bases left in between. There are 15 residues in the CDR3. In germline, CDR1 is SGHRS, CDR2 YFSETQ. CDR3 nucleotide sequence: TGCGCCAGCAGCGTAAATCAGGGGCGGGACACTGAAGCTTTCTTT. Translation: CASSVNQGRDTEAFF.

The chain employs TRBV5-1 and TRBJ2-1; TRBD1 matches 9 bases. This CDR3 spans 15 amino acids. Germline lookup yields CDR1 SGHRS and CDR2 YFSETQ. V lost 4 bases, J lost 1 base, and 3 bases stayed unmatched. The CDR3 DNA reads TGCGCCAGCAGCCTGACAGGGGGTTCCTACAATGAGCAGTTCTTC. Its protein product is CASSLTGGSYNEQFF.